Listed here are 32 T cell receptor beta chains from one sample, sequenced in a study of metastatic and nonmetastatic thyroid tumors. None of the patients had undergone any treatment ahead of thyroid surgery. TCRdb re-called the PCR reads through MiXCR. The sample lists around 19,000 clones, 24% seen once, with 5.5% to 8% in the top ten. The source material was tumor tissue. The receptors stem from a female donor with papillary thyroid cancer or a benign thyroid nodule (not recorded which). Some clones in this sample may be carry-over from other donors' samples.

By sample share, this clone is medium-sized. This chain connects TRBV20-1 to TRBJ2-3; D may be TRBD1 (6 bases). CDR1 and CDR2 from the germline V gene are DFQATT and SNEGSKA (reference sequence). The CDR3 totals 13 residues. In DNA form, the CDR3 reads TGCAGGGTTCAGGGGACCGGCACAGATACGCAGTATTTT. Protein product: CRVQGTGTDTQYF.

This chain uses TRBV11-2 with TRBJ2-3; 12 nucleotides agree with TRBD2. CDR3 size: 15 residues. V lost 7 bases, J lost 3 bases, and 5 bases stayed unmatched. Germline V lookup: CDR1 SGHAT, CDR2 FQNNGV. The DNA of the CDR3 is TGTGCCAGCAAGGGACTAGCGGGTCCAACAGATACGCAGTATTTT. This gives the protein CASKGLAGPTDTQYF. Full variable domain (missing parts from reference TRBV11-2 and TRBJ2-3): EAGVAQSPRYKIIEKRQSVAFWCNPISGHATLYWYQQILGQGPKLLIQFQNNGVVDDSQLPKDRFSAERLKGVDSTLKIQPAKLEDSAVYLCASKGLAGPTDTQYFGPGTRLTVL.

This clone has ten or more counts. Being one base from a much bigger clone, this may be a read error. V is TRBV19 and J is TRBJ1-2; D uncertain. The CDR3 loop spans 16 amino acids. The germline V gene has CDR1 LNHDA and CDR2 SQIVND (reference sequence). The CDR3 DNA reads as TGTGCCAGTAGTATAGATTTGTGGCAAGCGAACTATGACTACACCTTC. Amino acid sequence: CASSIDLWQANYDYTF.

This clone was detected ten times or more. The chain links TRBV19 to TRBJ1-2; no reliable D call. Trimming took 4 bases from V and 4 from J, leaving 10 bases between them. Germline-derived CDR1 and CDR2 are LNHDA and SQIVND (reference sequence). The CDR3 spans 13 residues. CDR3: CASSSSQRYGYTF. The CDR3 DNA sequence: TGTGCCAGTAGTAGCTCACAGCGCTATGGCTACACCTTC. The entire variable domain, with the rest obtained from reference TRBV19 and TRBJ1-2, is as follows: DGGITQSPKYLFRKEGQNVTLSCEQNLNHDAMYWYRQDPGQGLRLIYYSQIVNDFQKGDIAEGYSVSREKKESFPLTVTSAQKNPTAFYLCASSSSQRYGYTFGSGTRLTVV.

This clone has a single count. The chain couples TRBV30 to TRBJ1-2; maybe TRBD1 (6 bases). CDR1 GTSNPN and CDR2 SVGIG come from the germline V gene (reference sequence). V lost 4 bases to trimming and J lost 3 bases, with 9 bases between them. The CDR3 contains 12 residues. The CDR3 loop reads CAWNREDYGYTF. The CDR3 DNA follows: TGTGCCTGGAACAGGGAAGACTATGGCTACACCTTC.

This clone appeared a few times. The CDR3 sequence is CASSLPGYEQYF. In nucleotides, the CDR3 is TGTGCCAGCAGTTTACCAGGCTACGAGCAGTACTTC. The V and J genes are TRBV12-3 or TRBV12-4 and TRBJ2-7; D not certain. This CDR3 contains 12 residues. V was cut by 2 bases and J by 3 bases, with 5 bases left in between.

This clone has at least ten counts. The genes are TRBV7-3 and TRBJ2-1; 8 bases agree with TRBD2. Unmatched junction bases numbered 8, after V lost 0 bases and J lost 7 bases. CDR3 length: 16 residues. Germline V gene lookup returns CDR1 SGHTA and CDR2 FQGTGA. The CDR3 region is CASSLTSREGLNEQFF. The DNA for the CDR3 is TGTGCCAGCAGCTTAACTTCTCGGGAGGGCCTGAATGAGCAGTTCTTC.

Many counts were recorded for this clone. This sequence may be a read error, since a much larger clone differs from it by one base. This chain connects TRBV6-1 to TRBJ1-1; D gene unclear. The CDR3 length is 14 residues. Germline values: CDR1 MNHNS, CDR2 SASEGT. V gave up 4 bases and J gave up 4 bases, with 13 bases separating them. CDR3 in amino acids: CASSGIFGSTEAFF. Written as DNA, the CDR3 is TGTGCCAGCAGTGGAATCTTTGGGAGCACTGAAGCTTTCTTT.

The V call is TRBV30, the J call TRBJ2-7, with D unclear. The CDR3 is made up of 14 amino acids. The germline V gene has CDR1 GTSNPN and CDR2 SVGIG (reference sequence). V lost 4 bases and J lost 0, with 13 bases in between. CDR3 amino acids: CAWKTDRRSYEQYF. CDR3 DNA sequence: TGTGCCTGGAAAACGGACCGCCGCTCCTACGAGCAGTACTTC.

The J gene is TRBJ1-1, the V gene TRBV7-9; D ambiguous. The CDR3 length is 15 residues. Looked up from germline, CDR1 is SEHNR and CDR2 is FQNEAQ (reference sequence). V was trimmed by 0 bases and J by 2 bases, leaving 10 bases between them. Here the CDR3 DNA reads TGTGCCAGCAGCTTAGCGCAGTTCTATAACACTGAAGCTTTCTTT. Protein sequence: CASSLAQFYNTEAFF.

The table lists this clone with many counts. V gene TRBV13 combines with J gene TRBJ2-3, with D unclear. Trimming pared 4 bases from V and 2 bases from J, leaving 13 bases between. Germline V CDR1 and CDR2: PRHDT, FYEKMQ (reference sequence). CDR3 length: 15 amino acids. This CDR3 is CASSYFGADTDTQYF. CDR3 nucleotide sequence: TGTGCCAGCAGCTACTTTGGAGCAGACACAGATACGCAGTATTTT. Full variable domain (remainder filled in from reference TRBV13 and TRBJ2-3): AAGVIQSPRHLIKEKRETATLKCYPIPRHDTVYWYQQGPGQDPQFLISFYEKMQSDKGSIPDRFSAQQFSDYHSELNMSSLELGDSALYFCASSYFGADTDTQYFGPGTRLTVL.

In this sample, this clone turned up a few times. The chain joins TRBV6-2 or TRBV6-3 to TRBJ2-1; D unclear. Germline V gene lookup returns CDR1 MNHEY and CDR2 SVGEGT. The V gene lost 7 bases and the J gene lost 4 bases, with 17 bases spanning the gap. The CDR3 loop spans 15 amino acids. The CDR3 reads CASTPNPGRYNEQFF. The DNA of the CDR3 is TGTGCCAGCACCCCCAACCCTGGGCGATACAATGAGCAGTTCTTC.

CDR3 loop: CASSQARDYNEQFF. Written as DNA, the CDR3 is TGTGCCAGCAGCCAAGCCAGGGACTACAATGAGCAGTTCTTC. J is TRBJ2-1 and V is TRBV3-1; D perhaps matches TRBD1 (5 bases). CDR1 and CDR2 from the germline V gene are LGHDT and YNNKEL (reference sequence). Trimming left V 1 base short and J 3 bases short, with 7 bases between. This CDR3 comprises 14 residues.

This clone was picked up many times. The V and J genes are TRBV6-1 and TRBJ2-1; TRBD2 might be the D (5 bases). This CDR3 contains 14 residues. CDR1 is MNHNS, CDR2 SASEGT, per germline. V dropped 8 bases and J dropped 2 bases, with 13 bases sitting between them. CDR3 sequence reads: CASLQRSPYNEQFF. CDR3 nucleotide sequence: TGTGCCAGCCTCCAGCGGTCACCCTACAATGAGCAGTTCTTC.

This clone occurred many times. The CDR3 sequence is CASSPSDTGELFF. DNA for the CDR3: TGTGCCAGCAGCCCATCGGACACCGGGGAGCTGTTTTTT. The J gene is TRBJ2-2, the V gene TRBV9; D is uncertain. The V end was cut by 4 bases, the J end by 3 bases, with 7 bases between. The V gene's germline CDR1 is SGDLS and CDR2 YYNGEE. The CDR3 contains 13 residues.

The genes are TRBV4-1 and TRBJ1-5, with D maybe TRBD1 (5 bases). V lost 0 bases to trimming and J lost 7 bases, with 10 bases between them. This CDR3 comprises 14 residues. The germline V gene has CDR1 MGHRA and CDR2 YSYEKL. The CDR3 loop is CASSQEIRGQPQHF. For the CDR3, the DNA is TGCGCCAGCAGCCAAGAAATAAGGGGCCAGCCCCAGCATTTT.

The table lists this clone with many counts. The J gene is TRBJ2-5, the V gene TRBV18, with 10 bases lining up with TRBD1. This CDR3 spans 13 amino acids. Germline V gene sequence: CDR1 KGHSH, CDR2 LQKENI. V lost 5 bases and J lost 4; bases outside the gene matches: 1. The DNA for the CDR3 is TGTGCCAGCTCAGGGGACAGGGGAGAGACCCAGTACTTC. It encodes CASSGDRGETQYF. Variable domain in full (rest from reference TRBV18 and TRBJ2-5): NAGVMQNPRHLVRRRGQEARLRCSPMKGHSHVYWYRQLPEEGLKFMVYLQKENIIDESGMPKERFSAEFPKEGPSILRIQQVVRGDSAAYFCASSGDRGETQYFGPGTRLLVL.

The table lists this clone with a count of one. The CDR3 DNA follows: TGCAGTGCTAGGACCTCCAGGGTTGGTAGCAATCAGCCCCAGCATTTT. It is translated as CSARTSRVGSNQPQHF. The rearrangement joins TRBV20-1 to TRBJ1-5, with a weak D call TRBD1 (5 bases). The CDR3 covers 16 residues. Looked up from germline, CDR1 is DFQATT and CDR2 is SNEGSKA (reference sequence). The V gene lost 3 bases and the J gene lost 0 bases, with 15 bases spanning the gap.

Details on this clone: Other nucleotide sequences from this sample produce the same CDR3. This chain uses TRBV28 with TRBJ2-2; D not resolved. Germline V CDR1 and CDR2: MDHEN, SYDVKM. This CDR3 has 12 amino acids. The V gene lost 6 bases and the J gene lost 11 bases, with 13 bases spanning the gap. CDR3 region: CASSFTSGELFF. CDR3 nucleotides: TGTGCCAGCAGCTTTACCAGTGGTGAGCTGTTTTTT.

By share, this clone ranks as medium-sized. This chain connects TRBV28 to TRBJ1-2; the match to TRBD1 covers 7 bases. Trimming took 5 bases from V and 4 from J; bases not matched to a gene: 7. The CDR3 is made up of 14 amino acids. CDR1 MDHEN and CDR2 SYDVKM come from the germline V gene. CDR3 amino acids: CASSRTGTPYGYTF. Written as DNA, the CDR3 is TGTGCCAGCAGTCGGACAGGCACCCCCTATGGCTACACCTTC.

This clone occurred many times. The rearrangement uses TRBV11-2 and TRBJ2-1, with 11 bases aligning to TRBD1. V gave up 5 bases and J gave up 4 bases; unmatched junction bases: 4. This CDR3 contains 15 residues. Germline V gene data show CDR1 as SGHAT and CDR2 as FQNNGV. The CDR3 coding sequence is TGTGCCAGCAGCCGTGGGACAGGGGGATACAATGAGCAGTTCTTC. Translated, it gives CASSRGTGGYNEQFF.

A remark on this clone: This CDR3 is missing its conserved last phenylalanine or tryptophan, likely due to a read error. The chain links TRBV20-1 to TRBJ2-7; TRBD2 might be the D (7 bases). Germline V gives CDR1 DFQATT, CDR2 SNEGSKA (reference sequence). Trimming removed 5 bases from V and 1 base from J, with 18 bases in between. There are 15 residues in the CDR3. DNA of the CDR3: TGCAGTGCTGGACGGACTAGAGGGGGATCCTACGAGCAGTACTTA. Protein product: CSAGRTRGGSYEQYL.

In this sample, this clone turned up many times. This chain links TRBV7-2 with TRBJ1-5; 9 bases agree with TRBD1. Trimming cost V 5 bases and J 3 bases; bases outside gene matches: 2. CDR1 and CDR2 (germline): SGHTA, FQGNSA. CDR3 length: 14 amino acids. This CDR3 is CASSRTGVNQPQHF. CDR3 DNA sequence: TGTGCCAGCAGCCGGACAGGGGTCAATCAGCCCCAGCATTTT.

This clone came up many times. J is TRBJ1-1 and V is TRBV4-1; D unclear. Germline V gene sequence: CDR1 MGHRA, CDR2 YSYEKL. V lost 0 bases and J 8 bases, leaving 16 bases between the germline ends. This CDR3 comprises 15 residues. CDR3 loop: CASSQEAVPRAEAFF. The CDR3, as DNA: TGCGCCAGCAGCCAAGAAGCAGTACCAAGAGCGGAAGCTTTCTTT.

This clone is labeled medium-sized. V and J are TRBV29-1 and TRBJ2-7; 13 bases line up with TRBD2. V trimming: 5 bases; J trimming: 5 bases; junction bases outside the gene matches: 9. The CDR3 has 15 residues. Germline values: CDR1 SQVTM, CDR2 ANQGSEA. CDR3 sequence (DNA): TGCAGCGTTCCCGGACTAGCGGGAGAAGGCCACGAGCAGTACTTC. Translating gives CSVPGLAGEGHEQYF.

This clone showed up many times. The chain uses TRBV12-3 or TRBV12-4 and TRBJ1-1; D is ambiguous. Between the trimmed V and J ends, which lost 3 bases and 4 bases, there was a span of 15 bases. This CDR3 spans 15 amino acids. CDR3: CASSFKSSGSTEAFF. The CDR3 nucleotides are TGTGCCAGCAGTTTTAAAAGCAGCGGGAGCACTGAAGCTTTCTTT.

This clone was observed many times. This chain links TRBV12-3 or TRBV12-4 with TRBJ2-1, with TRBD2 matching 8 bases. There are 14 residues in the CDR3. With V trimmed by 8 bases and J by 9 bases, 12 bases remained unmatched. The CDR3 DNA sequence: TGTGCCAGCTATGGGACTAGACACAACGGTGAGCAGTTCTTC. Protein sequence: CASYGTRHNGEQFF.

In this sample, this clone turned up a few times. The V call is TRBV12-3 or TRBV12-4, the J call TRBJ2-7; D gene unclear. Trimming cost V 7 bases and J 6 bases, with 16 bases left between them. This CDR3 contains 13 residues. The CDR3: CASTPGRLGEQYF. CDR3 nucleotides: TGTGCCAGCACCCCCGGGCGCCTCGGCGAGCAGTACTTC.

In regard to this clone: Germline is not matched at one junction end, which may reflect a read error. The rearrangement links TRBV6-2 or TRBV6-3 to TRBJ2-2, with 11 nucleotides matching TRBD2. CDR3 size: 17 residues. Germline loops: CDR1 MNHEY, CDR2 SVGEGT. Here the CDR3 reads CASSYLAGGPHTGELFF. The CDR3 bases are TGTGCCAGCAGCTACTTAGCGGGGGGGCCACACACCGGGGAGCTGTTTTTT.

This clone was seen at least ten times. The DNA for the CDR3 is TGTGCCAGCATTTCTAGCGGGGTCCCGACAGATACGCAGTATTTT. Translating it yields CASISSGVPTDTQYF. The chain recombines TRBV2 with TRBJ2-3, with TRBD2 matching over 9 bases. Germline trimming cut 7 bases from V and 3 bases from J; bases unmatched to any gene: 8. This CDR3 has 15 residues. Germline V gives CDR1 SNHLY, CDR2 FYNNEI. The full variable domain, its missing parts supplied by reference TRBV2 and TRBJ2-3, is EPEVTQTPSHQVTQMGQEVILRCVPISNHLYFYWYRQILGQKVEFLVSFYNNEISEKSEIFDDQFSVERPDGSNFTLKIRSTKLEDSAMYFCASISSGVPTDTQYFGPGTRLTVL.

The sample holds a few counts of this clone. The V and J genes are TRBV6-1 and TRBJ1-6; D remains ambiguous. Germline values: CDR1 MNHNS, CDR2 SASEGT. V lost 1 base and J 9 bases, leaving 10 bases between the germline ends. The CDR3 totals 14 residues. CDR3: CASSEGHWVSPLHF. The CDR3 DNA follows: TGTGCCAGCAGTGAAGGACATTGGGTTTCACCCCTCCACTTT.

Sample share makes this clone medium-sized. The chain carries TRBV7-3 and TRBJ2-7; D not certain. CDR1 is SGHTA, CDR2 FQGTGA, per germline. The length of the CDR3 is 14 residues. Between the trimmed V and J ends, which lost 5 bases and 0 bases, there was a span of 11 bases. Here the CDR3 DNA reads TGTGCCAGCAGCCCTACAAGGAGCTCCTACGAGCAGTACTTC. Protein sequence: CASSPTRSSYEQYF.